The present TCR beta chain was sequenced within a study of blood T cell repertoires in COVID-19. Study overall: Researchers got acute and convalescent COVID-19 samples from the United States, Italy and Spain.

The CDR3 spans 14 residues. The germline gives CDR1 MDHEN, CDR2 SYDVKM. Trimming pared 4 bases from V and 0 bases from J, leaving 6 bases between. Using immunoSEQ multiplex PCR, the repertoire was profiled, and TCRdb retains in-frame clones only, with some absent. The table includes a few hundred thousand clones, roughly nine tenths detected once. In its sample, this clone was seen a few times. The sample carries other DNA sequences with the same CDR3. The sequenced sample consisted of PBMCs or T cells enriched from blood (not recorded which). The TCR originated in a woman between 50 and 59 years old who had been exposed to COVID-19. V and J are TRBV28 and TRBJ1-4; D uncertain. CDR3 coding DNA: TGTGCCAGCAGTTCAGGATCAACTAATGAAAAACTGTTTTTT. Translating it yields CASSSGSTNEKLFF. Using reference TRBV28 and TRBJ1-4 for the parts outside the CDR3, the full variable domain is DVKVTQSSRYLVKRTGEKVFLECVQDMDHENMFWYRQDPGLGLRLIYFSYDVKMKEKGDIPEGYSVSREKKERFSLILESASTNQTSMYLCASSSGSTNEKLFFGSGTQLSVL.